The 4 T cell receptor beta chains below come from one sample, sequenced in a study of CD8+ T cells in alopecia areata. Documented treatment: oral pan-JAK inhibitor, 5-10 mg twice daily. The sequencing template was cDNA reverse transcribed from extracted RNA. This table comes from immunoSEQ multiplex PCR, and its TCRdb copy is limited to in-frame clones, with some not included. The sample contains about 200,000 clones, 58% of which appear only once. The material sequenced was CD4+ T cells sorted from blood, taken at week 24, from a patient treated with tofacitinib. These TCRs come from a human donor with alopecia areata.

The rearrangement links TRBV5-1 to TRBJ1-5; D is uncertain. The CDR3 has 15 residues. Trimming removed 3 bases at V and 1 base at J, with 11 bases between. From germline, CDR1 is SGHRS and CDR2 YFSETQ. The CDR3 is CASSWSGTSNQPQHF. The CDR3, as DNA: TGCGCCAGCAGCTGGTCCGGAACCAGCAATCAGCCCCAGCATTTT. The variable domain in full, completed from reference TRBV5-1 and TRBJ1-5, reads KAGVTQTPRYLIKTRGQQVTLSCSPISGHRSVSWYQQTPGQGLQFLFEYFSETQRNKGNFPGRFSGRQFSNSRSEMNVSTLELGDSALYLCASSWSGTSNQPQHFGDGTRLSIL.

The chain uses TRBV9 and TRBJ1-1, with D hard to call. This CDR3 comprises 16 residues. V was trimmed by 0 bases and J by 0 bases, leaving 12 bases between them. The V gene's germline CDR1 is SGDLS and CDR2 YYNGEE. CDR3 residues: CASSVGWVGMNTEAFF. The CDR3 nucleotides are TGTGCCAGCAGCGTAGGGTGGGTAGGGATGAACACTGAAGCTTTCTTT.

Points on this clone: A read error may account for a junction end that differs from germline. V gene TRBV4-2 combines with J gene TRBJ1-2; D gene unclear. Per germline, CDR1 LGHNA and CDR2 YNFKEQ. There are 14 residues in the CDR3. The CDR3 loop reads CASSQDVGGRVYVF. The CDR3 nucleotides are TGTGCCAGCAGCCAAGATGTAGGCGGGCGGGTTTATGTCTTC.

The V and J genes are TRBV11-2 and TRBJ1-2; D not certain. The CDR3 extends over 12 amino acids. Germline lookup yields CDR1 SGHAT and CDR2 FQNNGV. V dropped 5 bases and J dropped 7 bases, with 11 bases sitting between them. The CDR3 sequence is CASSGDGSGYTF. CDR3 DNA sequence: TGTGCCAGCAGCGGAGATGGGTCTGGCTACACCTTC. The variable domain in full, completed from reference TRBV11-2 and TRBJ1-2, reads EAGVAQSPRYKIIEKRQSVAFWCNPISGHATLYWYQQILGQGPKLLIQFQNNGVVDDSQLPKDRFSAERLKGVDSTLKIQPAKLEDSAVYLCASSGDGSGYTFGSGTRLTVV.